A selection of T cell receptor beta chains follows, all from one sample in a study of T-cell reconstitution after alpha-beta-depleted transplantation in children. Using its own MiXCR run on the PCR reads, TCRdb lists one record per CDR3 protein. Among hundreds of thousands of distinct CDR3 sequences listed, around 13% were seen once. Sample: PBMCs, taken before TCRalphabeta/CD19-depleted stem cell transplant. The receptors derive from a girl aged 2 to 9 with congenital amegakaryocytic thrombocytopenia, due to receive a stem cell transplant. Each CDR3 is given with its conserved first and last residue. The D gene is left open where the match is weak. Clone size is given for some rows only: seen once, a few or many times, or a class if the clone is expanded.

d_call	clone_size	v_call	j_call	cdr3_aa	cdr3_nt
TRBD2	-	TRBV20-1	TRBJ2-3	CSALGLAGFTDTQYF	TGCAGTGCTCTGGGACTAGCGGGGTTCACAGATACGCAGTATTTT
-	many	TRBV10-3	TRBJ2-5	CAISPGRETQYF	TGTGCCATCAGTCCAGGGAGAGAGACCCAGTACTTC
TRBD2	many	TRBV12-3/TRBV12-4	TRBJ2-1	CASSLGLAAISEQFF	TGTGCCAGCAGTTTGGGACTAGCGGCCATTAGTGAGCAGTTCTTC
-	-	TRBV10-3	TRBJ2-1	CAIGGLGGLFNEQFF	TGTGCCATCGGAGGTTTAGGGGGATTATTCAATGAGCAGTTCTTC
-	many	TRBV5-1	TRBJ2-1	CASSLGSSNSYNEQFF	TGCGCCAGCAGCTTGGGGAGCTCCAACTCCTACAATGAGCAGTTCTTC
-	many	TRBV27	TRBJ2-7	CASSLSNDPTYEQYF	TGTGCCAGCAGTCTATCCAACGATCCGACCTACGAGCAGTACTTC
TRBD2	few	TRBV9	TRBJ2-5	CASSVVSSGQETQYF	TGTGCCAGCAGCGTAGTCTCTAGCGGCCAAGAGACCCAGTACTTC
-	-	TRBV12-3/TRBV12-4	TRBJ1-1	CASSFRAGNTEAFF	TGTGCCAGCAGTTTCAGGGCGGGGAACACTGAAGCTTTCTTT
-	many	TRBV20-1	TRBJ2-7	CSAIRGSLPYEQYF	TGCAGTGCTATTCGCGGCTCCCTCCCCTACGAGCAGTACTTC
-	many	TRBV4-1	TRBJ1-6	CASSQAGAASSYNSPLHF	TGCGCCAGCAGCCAAGCGGGGGCGGCCAGCTCCTATAATTCACCCCTCCACTTT
TRBD2	many	TRBV20-1	TRBJ2-3	CSANHRRGREPRLHQYF	TGCAGTGCTAACCACCGTCGTGGGCGGGAGCCCCGGTTACACCAGTATTTT
TRBD2	-	TRBV7-2	TRBJ2-1	CASSLSPAGVVLGYNEQFF	TGTGCCAGCAGCCTATCGCCCGCGGGAGTAGTTTTGGGGTACAATGAGCAGTTCTTC
TRBD1	many	TRBV5-1	TRBJ1-1	CASRHRQGPKNTEAFF	TGCGCCAGCAGGCACCGACAGGGGCCGAAGAACACTGAAGCTTTCTTT
-	few	TRBV2	TRBJ1-5	CASSENRADSNQPQHF	TGTGCCAGCAGTGAGAATAGGGCAGATAGCAATCAGCCCCAGCATTTT
-	many	TRBV12-3/TRBV12-4	TRBJ1-1	CASSSGGRNTEAFF	TGTGCCAGCAGTTCCGGGGGGAGGAACACTGAAGCTTTCTTT
-	few	TRBV6-6	TRBJ2-7	CASSYSSNEQYF	TGTGCCAGCAGTTACTCGTCCAACGAGCAGTACTTC
-	few	TRBV20-1	TRBJ2-7	CSVGGRHTYEQYF	TGCAGTGTTGGGGGGAGGCATACCTACGAGCAGTACTTC
TRBD1	-	TRBV5-6	TRBJ2-7	CASSWGTGGNTYEQYF	TGTGCCAGCAGCTGGGGGACAGGTGGGAATACCTACGAGCAGTACTTC
TRBD1	many	TRBV6-4	TRBJ2-1	CASSESGGSYNEQFF	TGTGCCAGCAGTGAGTCAGGGGGCTCCTACAATGAGCAGTTCTTC
TRBD1	-	TRBV15	TRBJ2-1	CATSRDGGQGVDNEQFF	TGTGCCACCAGCAGAGATGGAGGACAGGGAGTAGACAATGAGCAGTTCTTC